This TCR beta chain appears in the sequencing data of a study of cytotoxic CD8 clonotypes in ibrutinib-treated CLL. Study conclusions and caveats: The study found clonality rose at ibrutinib response, then fell toward baseline at progression. Starting clonality was above that of age-matched healthy donors and tracked circulating CD8+ T-cell counts.

The germline V and J ends were trimmed by 6 bases and 1 base, with 9 bases remaining between them. The CDR3 consists of 13 residues. Germline CDR1 reads ENHRY; CDR2 reads SYGVKD. With sequencing, the targeted depth ranged from 1 in 200,000 to 1 in 1 million T cells. Data came from immunoSEQ multiplex PCR; TCRdb stores just in-frame clones and leaves some out. The table has about 140,000 clones, 70% to 80% seen once. A note on this clone: Antigen unknown.

The receptor's source is a human donor with chronic lymphocytic leukemia. The chain has TRBV10-3 and TRBJ1-1; D is possibly TRBD1 (6 bases). Material: PBMCs, obtained after 12 months of ibrutinib treatment. CDR3 coding DNA: TGTGCCATCAGCACACAGGGGAACACTGAAGCTTTCTTT. This sequence encodes CAISTQGNTEAFF.